A single sample gave rise to the 21 T cell receptor beta chains below, sequenced in a study of regulatory and conventional T cells in RAG deficiency. Sequenced by immunoSEQ multiplex PCR; TCRdb stores in-frame clones only, minus some. The sample includes 6,500 to 7,000 clones, almost 85% seen only once; the top ten take 13%. This same sample was also taken into another study, of regulatory T cells. That source adds: Amplification used 52 TRBV primers and 13 TRBJ primers.

Specimen: CD8+ T cells sorted from blood. The receptors shown here come from a human donor in good health.

J is TRBJ2-4 and V is TRBV6-4; D is undetermined. V dropped 0 bases and J dropped 0 bases, with 12 bases sitting between them. This CDR3 has 17 amino acids. Germline values: CDR1 MRHNA, CDR2 SNTAGT. The CDR3 is CASSDSTDVLAKNIQYF. The CDR3 DNA reads as TGTGCCAGCAGTGACTCGACGGATGTTCTAGCCAAAAACATTCAGTACTTC.

This chain uses TRBV25-1 with TRBJ2-7, with TRBD1 identical over 7 bases. V lost 9 bases and J lost 6; bases outside the gene matches: 11. CDR3 length: 13 residues. In germline, CDR1 is MGHDK, CDR2 SYGVNS. The CDR3 spells CASDEDRTGEQYF. DNA of the CDR3: TGTGCCAGTGACGAGGACAGGACGGGCGAGCAGTACTTC.

The chain is built from TRBV27 and TRBJ1-5, with D perhaps TRBD1 (5 bases). Looked up from germline, CDR1 is MNHEY and CDR2 is SMNVEV (reference sequence). Trimming cost V 2 bases and J 7 bases, with 12 bases left between them. The length of the CDR3 is 14 residues. CDR3: CASSLGGSGQPQHF. CDR3 nucleotides: TGTGCCAGCAGTTTAGGGGGGTCAGGGCAGCCCCAGCATTTT.

This sequence joins TRBV5-3 and TRBJ1-1; D might be TRBD1 (5 bases). Being an ORF, TRBV5-3 has a function that is uncertain. V shed 8 bases and J shed 10 bases, with 24 bases lying between them. The CDR3 loop spans 14 amino acids. The CDR3 sequence: CASSPRNQGERAFF. The CDR3 region has the DNA TGTGCCAGCAGCCCCCGTAACCAGGGAGAGAGAGCTTTCTTT.

This clone was detected only once. The genes are TRBV5-1 and TRBJ2-3; D is undetermined. The germline V gene encodes CDR1 SGHRS and CDR2 YFSETQ. Trimming shortened V by 1 base and J by 0 bases, and 12 bases separated the two germline ends. The CDR3 contains 16 residues. As DNA, the CDR3 is TGCGCCAGCAGCTTGCGGCTTAGCCCCAGCACAGATACGCAGTATTTT. Translation: CASSLRLSPSTDTQYF.

The chain has TRBV27 and TRBJ1-2; 11 nucleotides align to TRBD1. This CDR3 contains 16 residues. V dropped 0 bases and J dropped 5; count of bases not matched to a gene: 5. The germline V gene encodes CDR1 MNHEY and CDR2 SMNVEV (reference sequence). The CDR3 spells CASSLSWTGGDYGYTF. CDR3 sequence (DNA): TGTGCCAGCAGTTTATCCTGGACAGGGGGCGATTATGGCTACACCTTC.

This clone was counted a few times. The CDR3 sequence is CASSPGGYSYEQYF. The CDR3, as DNA: TGTGCCAGCAGCCCGGGAGGGTACTCCTACGAGCAGTACTTC. The V call is TRBV7-3, the J call TRBJ2-7; 8 bases align to TRBD2. This CDR3 region has 14 residues. V lost 5 bases, J lost 0 bases, and 3 bases stayed unmatched. Looked up from germline, CDR1 is SGHTA and CDR2 is FQGTGA.

The gene calls are TRBV11-2 and TRBJ2-7; 8 nucleotides align to TRBD1. Looked up from germline, CDR1 is SGHAT and CDR2 is FQNNGV. CDR3 size: 15 residues. V gave up 1 base and J gave up 2 bases; unmatched junction bases: 4. The CDR3 protein is CASSLGQGATYEQYF. The CDR3 nucleotides are TGTGCCAGCAGCTTAGGCCAGGGGGCAACCTACGAGCAGTACTTC.

The genes are TRBV5-6 and TRBJ2-7; D gene uncertain. The CDR3 loop spans 13 amino acids. Trimming removed 4 bases from V and 0 bases from J, with 8 bases in between. Germline V gene lookup returns CDR1 SGHDT and CDR2 YYEEEE. The CDR3 DNA reads as TGTGCCAGCAGCGATGGGATCTCCTACGAGCAGTACTTC. As protein: CASSDGISYEQYF. The complete variable domain, with remaining parts taken from reference TRBV5-6 and TRBJ2-7, reads DAGVTQSPTHLIKTRGQQVTLRCSPKSGHDTVSWYQQALGQGPQFIFQYYEEEERQRGNFPDRFSGHQFPNYSSELNVNALLLGDSALYLCASSDGISYEQYFGPGTRLTVT.

This chain connects TRBV5-1 to TRBJ2-7; unclear D gene. Trimming pared 2 bases from V and 5 bases from J, leaving 8 bases between. CDR1 is SGHRS, CDR2 YFSETQ, per germline. The length of the CDR3 is 12 residues. The CDR3 loop is CASSFGSHEQYF. CDR3 DNA: TGCGCCAGCAGCTTCGGGTCCCACGAGCAGTACTTC.

This chain connects TRBV6-5 to TRBJ1-5; 9 positions match TRBD1. Germline CDR1 and CDR2: MNHEY and SVGAGI. Losses at the gene ends were 2 bases for V and 7 bases for J; bases not matched to a gene: 3. The CDR3 totals 14 residues. The CDR3 sequence: CASSYGTGGQPQHF. The CDR3 coding sequence is TGTGCCAGCAGTTACGGCACAGGGGGCCAGCCCCAGCATTTT.

The J gene is TRBJ1-5, the V gene TRBV2; a possible D gene is TRBD1 (5 bases). Germline CDR1 and CDR2: SNHLY and FYNNEI. V shed 3 bases and J shed 3 bases, with 9 bases lying between them. The CDR3 covers 14 residues. The DNA for the CDR3 is TGTGCCAGCAGTGAGGGGGAGTCCAATCAGCCCCAGCATTTT. Translating gives CASSEGESNQPQHF.

The chain recombines TRBV15 with TRBJ1-6, with 12 nucleotides matching TRBD1. CDR3 length equals 18 residues. V was pared by 0 bases and J by 5 bases, with 5 bases of the junction left unmatched. Germline V gene lookup returns CDR1 LNHNV and CDR2 YYDKDF (reference sequence). The CDR3 DNA follows: TGTGCCACCAGCAGAGACCGGGACAGGGGGCCACATAATTCACCCCTCCACTTT. Its translation: CATSRDRDRGPHNSPLHF.

This clone was found a few times. The chain is built from TRBV7-2 and TRBJ2-7; D gene unclear. Trimming cost V 4 bases and J 5 bases, with 9 bases left between them. Looked up from germline, CDR1 is SGHTA and CDR2 is FQGNSA. This CDR3 has 12 residues. Here the CDR3 DNA reads TGTGCCAGCAGCTCCAAGGCCCACGAGCAGTACTTC. Translation gives CASSSKAHEQYF.

V and J are TRBV9 and TRBJ1-5; no clear D gene. Germline-derived CDR1 and CDR2 are SGDLS and YYNGEE. The CDR3 is 14 residues long. V was pared by 4 bases and J by 2 bases, with 10 bases between. The CDR3 nucleotides read TGTGCCAGCAGCCCTACGGAAGGCAATCAGCCCCAGCATTTT. It is translated as CASSPTEGNQPQHF.

This chain connects TRBV6-6 to TRBJ2-1, with a possible D match to TRBD2 (5 bases). The germline V gene has CDR1 MNHNY and CDR2 SVGAGI (reference sequence). CDR3 length equals 13 residues. V was clipped by 4 bases and J by 2 bases, with 6 bases between them. The CDR3 DNA reads TGTGCCAGCAGTTCCGGGACCTACAATGAGCAGTTCTTC. Its protein is CASSSGTYNEQFF.

This rearrangement joins TRBV19 to TRBJ1-3, with a possible D match to TRBD1 (5 bases). Germline V gene sequence: CDR1 LNHDA, CDR2 SQIVND (reference sequence). The V end was cut by 2 bases, the J end by 5 bases, with 10 bases between. The CDR3 loop spans 14 amino acids. The CDR3 here is CASSIKGTRNTIYF. In DNA, the CDR3 is TGTGCCAGTAGTATAAAGGGGACTCGAAACACCATATATTTT. Together with reference TRBV19 and TRBJ1-3, the CDR3 gives the full variable domain: DGGITQSPKYLFRKEGQNVTLSCEQNLNHDAMYWYRQDPGQGLRLIYYSQIVNDFQKGDIAEGYSVSREKKESFPLTVTSAQKNPTAFYLCASSIKGTRNTIYFGEGSWLTVV.

Concerning this clone itself: An end of the junction does not agree with germline; a read error may underlie this. V gene TRBV7-7 combines with J gene TRBJ2-5; D is ambiguous. Per germline, CDR1 SSHAT and CDR2 FNYEAQ (reference sequence). The CDR3 is 14 amino acids. CDR3 sequence reads: CASSLSPDGETQYF. The CDR3 nucleotides are TGTGCTAGCAGCTTATCCCCCGATGGAGAGACCCAGTACTTC.

A single count supports this clone. The V call is TRBV12-5, the J call TRBJ2-1, with 9 nucleotides matching TRBD2. Germline CDR1 is LGHNT and CDR2 is FRNRAP. The CDR3 sequence is 16 residues long. J was trimmed by 7 bases and V by 5 bases; bases with no gene match: 12. The CDR3 coding sequence is TGTGCTAGTGGTGGACCGGGCGGCGGGGGGGCGAATGAGCAGTTCTTC. Translation: CASGGPGGGGANEQFF.

This clone occurred once. This sequence joins TRBV11-2 and TRBJ2-5; D is unresolved. Looked up from germline, CDR1 is SGHAT and CDR2 is FQNNGV. This CDR3 has 13 amino acids. The V end was cut by 1 base, the J end by 4 bases, with 7 bases between. CDR3 loop: CASSLVVGETQYF. CDR3 nucleotide sequence: TGTGCCAGCAGCTTAGTAGTGGGAGAGACCCAGTACTTC.

The rearrangement joins TRBV13 to TRBJ1-1, with D maybe TRBD1 (6 bases). Per germline, CDR1 PRHDT and CDR2 FYEKMQ (reference sequence). V was shortened by 5 bases and J by 3 bases, with 16 bases between the two germline ends. The CDR3 runs to 15 residues. The chain's CDR3 is CASSQGRQVHTEAFF. As DNA, the CDR3 is TGTGCCAGCAGCCAAGGGAGACAGGTCCACACTGAAGCTTTCTTT.